This T cell receptor (beta chain) is from a study of cytomegalovirus exposure and HLA in healthy donors. Study at large: One earlier analysis, a look at around 180 million T cells, found some 120 million unique TCR beta sequences.

J lost 1 base, V lost 3 bases, and 8 bases had no gene match. This CDR3 region has 16 residues. CDR1 and CDR2 from the germline V gene are SGDLS and YYNGEE. Study-level points and caveats: It was reportedly the case that the classifier diagnosed cytomegalovirus status with high specificity and sensitivity. TCR beta V- and J-gene trimming was later associated with a missense DCLRE1C variant. Listed as cytomegalovirus-associated were more than 150 TCR beta chains.

As to this clone: No antigen is known for it.

The PCR contained 60 Vbeta and 13 Jbeta primers. TCRdb's copy holds only in-frame clones and misses some; the assay was immunoSEQ multiplex PCR. Its table records some 140,000 clones. Material for sequencing was PBMCs. The chain recombines TRBV9 with TRBJ1-2; TRBD1 aligns across 8 bases. The TCR was taken from a woman aged 40 to 50 in good health and CMV-seronegative. The chain's CDR3 is CASSEVDRGHNYGYTF. DNA of the CDR3: TGTGCCAGCAGCGAGGTTGACAGGGGCCATAACTATGGCTACACCTTC.